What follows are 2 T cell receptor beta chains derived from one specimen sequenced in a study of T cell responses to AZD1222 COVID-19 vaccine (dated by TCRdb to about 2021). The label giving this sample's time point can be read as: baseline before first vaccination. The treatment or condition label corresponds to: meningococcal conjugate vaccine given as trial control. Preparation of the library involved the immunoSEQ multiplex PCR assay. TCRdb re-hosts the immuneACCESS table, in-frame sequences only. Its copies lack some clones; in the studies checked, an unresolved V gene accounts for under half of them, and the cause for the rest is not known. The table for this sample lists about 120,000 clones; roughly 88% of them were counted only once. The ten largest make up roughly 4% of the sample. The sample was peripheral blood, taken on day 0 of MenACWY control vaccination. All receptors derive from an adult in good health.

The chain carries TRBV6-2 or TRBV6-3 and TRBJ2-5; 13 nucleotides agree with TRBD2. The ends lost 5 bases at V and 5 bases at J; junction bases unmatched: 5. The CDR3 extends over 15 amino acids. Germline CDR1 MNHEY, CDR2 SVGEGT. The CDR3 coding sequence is TGTGCCAGCAGTAAACTAGCGGGGGGGCGGGAGACCCAGTACTTC. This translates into CASSKLAGGRETQYF.

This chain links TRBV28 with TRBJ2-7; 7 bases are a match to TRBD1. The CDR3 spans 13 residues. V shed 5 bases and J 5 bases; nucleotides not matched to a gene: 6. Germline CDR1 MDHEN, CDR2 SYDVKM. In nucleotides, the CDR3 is TGTGCCAGCAGTCCCTCGACAGGGAACGAGCAGTACTTC. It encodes CASSPSTGNEQYF.